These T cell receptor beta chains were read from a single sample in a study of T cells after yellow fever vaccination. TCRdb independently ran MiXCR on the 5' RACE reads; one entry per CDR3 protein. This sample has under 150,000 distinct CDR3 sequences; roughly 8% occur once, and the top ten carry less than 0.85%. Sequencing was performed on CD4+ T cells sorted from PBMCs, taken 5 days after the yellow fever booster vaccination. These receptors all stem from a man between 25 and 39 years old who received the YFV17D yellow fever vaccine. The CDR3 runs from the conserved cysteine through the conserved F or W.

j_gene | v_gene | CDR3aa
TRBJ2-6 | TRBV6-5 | CASSYRTKSGANVLTF
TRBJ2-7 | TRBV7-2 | CASSSGLGGHEQYF
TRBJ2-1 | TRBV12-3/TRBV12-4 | CASSSRTNEQFF
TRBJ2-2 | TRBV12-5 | CAMGQGYTGELFF
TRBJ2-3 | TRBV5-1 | CASSLGGRPSTDTQYF
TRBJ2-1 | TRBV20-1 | CSARGLPTGKVYNEQFF
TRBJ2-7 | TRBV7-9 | CASSLRPLAGSYEQYF
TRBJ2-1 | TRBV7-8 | CASSLVLGRQFF
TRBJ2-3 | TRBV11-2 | CASSLESRSAGFTDTQYF
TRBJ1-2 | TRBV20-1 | CSARSGDGYTF
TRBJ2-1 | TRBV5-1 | CASSQGWRVGNNEQFF
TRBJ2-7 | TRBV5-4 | CASSLGGTSGAYEQYF
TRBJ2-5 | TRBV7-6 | CASRARGHQETQYF
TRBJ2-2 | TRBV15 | CATSRTGVRSGELFF
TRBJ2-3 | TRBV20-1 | CSASSARGVPTVAGTEDTQYF
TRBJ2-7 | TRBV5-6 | CASSLRDRGPTYEQYF
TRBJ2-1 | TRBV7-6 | CASSLSETSGYNEQFF
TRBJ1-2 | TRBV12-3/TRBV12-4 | CASRSGLGGYTF
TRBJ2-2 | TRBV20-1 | CSASRETHTGELFF
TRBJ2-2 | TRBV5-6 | CASSLVAKPGLAGPNTGELFF
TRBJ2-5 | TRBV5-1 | CASSLARGLQETQYF
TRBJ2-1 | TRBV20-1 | CSAGETGGPREQFF
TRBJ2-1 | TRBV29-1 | CSVEDVAGGSQFF
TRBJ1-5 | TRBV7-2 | CASSLFRGDNQPQHF
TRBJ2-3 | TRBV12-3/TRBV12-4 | CASSATSGYTDTQYF
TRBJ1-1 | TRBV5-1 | CASSFMGNTEAFF
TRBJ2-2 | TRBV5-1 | CASSSTTSLSGELFF